Described below is a single T cell receptor beta chain sequence and its context. Germline CDR1 is SGHVS and CDR2 is FNYEAQ. Trimming pared 0 bases from V and 2 bases from J, leaving 11 bases between. The CDR3 is made up of 15 amino acids. As for time point: peripheral blood 6 weeks after treatment start. Profiling relied on immunoSEQ multiplex PCR, and the TCRdb table lists in-frame clones only, not all of them. The sample carries some 19,000 clones, around four fifths recorded once. The data were obtained in a study of PD-L1 blockade in urothelial cancer. Study details: Atezolizumab at 1,200 mg intravenously every 3 weeks was started by patients in the mid-2010s.

Here the sequenced sample was PBMCs, taken around atezolizumab (anti-PD-L1) treatment. The receptor was derived from a man aged 50-59 years with urothelial cancer. The chain couples TRBV7-6 to TRBJ2-7; D gene uncertain. Here the CDR3 DNA reads TGTGCCAGCAGCTTAGCGCCTCGGGTTCCCTACGAGCAGTACTTC. Its translation is CASSLAPRVPYEQYF.